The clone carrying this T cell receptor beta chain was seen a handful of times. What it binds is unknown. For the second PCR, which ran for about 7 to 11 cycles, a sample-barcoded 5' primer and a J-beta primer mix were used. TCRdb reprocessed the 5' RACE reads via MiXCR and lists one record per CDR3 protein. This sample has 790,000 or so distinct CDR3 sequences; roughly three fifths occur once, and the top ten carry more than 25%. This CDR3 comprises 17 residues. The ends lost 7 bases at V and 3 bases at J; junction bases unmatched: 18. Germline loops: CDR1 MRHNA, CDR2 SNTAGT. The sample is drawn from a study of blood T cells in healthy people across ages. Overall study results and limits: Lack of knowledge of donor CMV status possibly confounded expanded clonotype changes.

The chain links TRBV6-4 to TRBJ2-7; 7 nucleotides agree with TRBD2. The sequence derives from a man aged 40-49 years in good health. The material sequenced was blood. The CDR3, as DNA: TGTGCCAGCACCCTCGGGGAGGGCACGGTATTCCTCTACGAGCAGTACTTC. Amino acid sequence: CASTLGEGTVFLYEQYF.